The 18 T cell receptor beta chains presented below share a single source sample, sequenced in a study of neurological immune-mediated disorders (dated by TCRdb to between 2019 and 2020). Receptor libraries were prepared by 5' RACE. Sequencing was performed on an Illumina HiSeq 2500. TCRdb trimmed public reads at Q25 via fastp, called clones via MiXCR and kept in-frame beta chains. Rows matching on CDR3 protein sequence are summarized as one entry with the most common DNA and genes. Counted in this sample were 50,000 to 70,000 distinct CDR3 sequences; less than 5.5% of them appeared once. Of the sample, approximately 7% falls within the top ten clones. The source material was PBMCs. These receptors all stem from a man in his thirties or forties with multiple sclerosis.

This clonotype occurred many times. At one end the junction does not follow the germline gene, possibly because of a read error. V and J are TRBV7-9 and TRBJ1-2; the D is unclear. Germline lookup yields CDR1 SEHNR and CDR2 FQNEAQ (reference sequence). The CDR3 runs 9 residues. CDR3 sequence: CASSLAEAF. CDR3 nucleotide sequence: TGTGCCAGCAGCTTAGCCGAGGCCTTC.

In this sample, this clonotype turned up many times. This chain connects TRBV29-1 to TRBJ1-4; D remains ambiguous. Trimming took 4 bases from V and 7 from J, leaving 13 bases between them. The CDR3 spans 13 residues. Germline assignment: CDR1 SQVTM and CDR2 ANQGSEA. The CDR3 is CSVVAVGVEKLFF. CDR3 sequence (DNA): TGCAGCGTTGTGGCCGTGGGAGTTGAAAAACTGTTTTTT.

Comment on this clonotype: The junction shows a germline mismatch at one end, possibly a read error. The chain is built from TRBV12-3 or TRBV12-4 and TRBJ1-6; 7 bases map to TRBD1. This CDR3 region has 15 residues. The chain's CDR3 is CASSRQGIDNSPLNF. DNA for the CDR3: TGTGCCAGCAGCCGACAGGGCATTGATAATTCACCCCTCAACTTT.

This clonotype has at least ten counts. This rearrangement joins TRBV5-1 to TRBJ2-2; 9 bases align to TRBD2. The trim removed 7 bases at V and 0 bases at J, leaving 10 bases unmatched. Germline assignment: CDR1 SGHRS and CDR2 YFSETQ. CDR3 length equals 17 residues. CDR3: CASRSTLAGPNTGELFF. CDR3 nucleotides: TGCGCCAGCCGGTCCACACTAGCGGGCCCGAACACCGGGGAGCTGTTTTTT.

This clonotype showed up many times. The chain links TRBV5-1 to TRBJ1-1; D remains ambiguous. V was cut by 4 bases and J by 5 bases, with 9 bases left in between. The CDR3 consists of 12 residues. Per germline, CDR1 SGHRS and CDR2 YFSETQ. CDR3 bases: TGCGCCAGCAGCCGAGGAGGAACTGAAGCTTTCTTT. Encoded protein: CASSRGGTEAFF.

This clonotype came up a few times. This chain links TRBV3-1 with TRBJ2-5; D not resolved. Germline assignment: CDR1 LGHDT and CDR2 YNNKEL (reference sequence). This CDR3 spans 14 amino acids. The V end lost 3 bases, the J end lost 5 bases, and 13 bases lay between the germline ends. CDR3: CASSQDRRWETQYF. CDR3 DNA: TGTGCCAGCAGCCAGGACCGTAGGTGGGAGACCCAGTACTTC.

This clonotype came up many times. This chain links TRBV12-3 or TRBV12-4 with TRBJ2-7; a possible D gene is TRBD2 (6 bases). V was pared by 0 bases and J by 1 base, with 7 bases between. The CDR3 loop spans 14 amino acids. The DNA of the CDR3 is TGTGCCAGCAGTTTAGCCGGGGGATCCTACGAGCAGTACTTC. It encodes CASSLAGGSYEQYF.

This clonotype came up many times. The chain has TRBV20-1 and TRBJ2-7; possible D gene TRBD1, 5 bases. There are 12 residues in the CDR3. Germline V lookup: CDR1 DFQATT, CDR2 SNEGSKA (reference sequence). Trimming removed 4 bases at V and 2 bases at J, with 9 bases between. The chain's CDR3 is CSATGLAYEQYF. The CDR3 nucleotides read TGCAGTGCTACAGGGTTAGCCTACGAGCAGTACTTC.

This clonotype was seen ten or more times. This chain connects TRBV12-3 or TRBV12-4 to TRBJ1-2, with 8 bases matching TRBD1. V was pared by 5 bases and J by 4 bases, with 6 bases of the junction left unmatched. The CDR3 sequence is 14 residues long. This CDR3 reads CASSRQGAAYGYTF. CDR3 nucleotides: TGTGCCAGCAGTCGGCAGGGGGCCGCCTATGGCTACACCTTC.

This clonotype was detected many times. In DNA form, the CDR3 reads TGCGCCAGCAGCCAAGAAGAGGGATCTAACTATGGCTACACCTTC. As protein: CASSQEEGSNYGYTF. The genes are TRBV4-1 and TRBJ1-2; D not certain. Germline V CDR1 and CDR2: MGHRA, YSYEKL. The CDR3 contains 15 residues. V was clipped by 0 bases and J by 0 bases, with 8 bases between them.

This clonotype was counted ten times or more. This chain links TRBV7-9 with TRBJ2-1; 13 bases align to TRBD2. Per germline, CDR1 SEHNR and CDR2 FQNEAQ (reference sequence). CDR3 length: 18 amino acids. Trimming at V came to 1 base and at J to 9 bases, leaving 12 bases not matched to a gene. CDR3 DNA: TGTGCCAGCAGCTTAGGCGGGACTAGCGGGGTCCCCTCCAGTGAGCAGTTCTTC. Amino acid sequence: CASSLGGTSGVPSSEQFF.

The chain joins TRBV20-1 to TRBJ2-5, with TRBD2 identical over 15 bases. Germline V gene sequence: CDR1 DFQATT, CDR2 SNEGSKA (reference sequence). The CDR3 length is 18 residues. Trimming took 5 bases from V and 7 from J; bases not matched to a gene: 17. The CDR3 spells CSAPALTGTSGGRWTQYF. CDR3 bases: TGCAGTGCTCCCGCTCTGACCGGGACTAGCGGGGGGAGGTGGACCCAGTACTTC.

This clonotype was recorded at least ten times. In DNA form, the CDR3 reads TGTGCCAGCAGCTTAGGAGGGGTCGGCACTGAAGCTTTCTTT. Amino acids: CASSLGGVGTEAFF. The chain recombines TRBV7-8 with TRBJ1-1, with D perhaps matching TRBD1 (5 bases). V dropped 1 base and J dropped 4 bases, with 10 bases sitting between them. CDR1 is SGHVS, CDR2 FQNEAQ, per germline. The CDR3 has 14 amino acids.

The J gene is TRBJ1-4, the V gene TRBV10-3; D not resolved. The CDR3 runs 13 residues. The germline CDR1 and CDR2 sequences are ENHRY and SYGVKD. Trimming removed 10 bases at V and 8 bases at J, with 17 bases between. The CDR3 loop is CATAAAAGEKLFF. CDR3 coding DNA: TGTGCCACTGCGGCCGCGGCGGGGGAAAAACTGTTTTTT.

The table lists this clonotype with many counts. This chain connects TRBV7-9 to TRBJ2-1; D is possibly TRBD1 (6 bases). Germline CDR1 SEHNR, CDR2 FQNEAQ (reference sequence). This CDR3 is built from 15 residues. V dropped 0 bases and J dropped 5 bases, with 11 bases sitting between them. CDR3 sequence (DNA): TGTGCCAGCAGCTTAGCGGGGGACATCAACAATGAGCAGTTCTTC. Its protein product is CASSLAGDINNEQFF.

The J gene is TRBJ1-2, the V gene TRBV4-1; 8 nucleotides agree with TRBD1. Germline loops: CDR1 MGHRA, CDR2 YSYEKL. Trimming cost V 4 bases and J 8 bases; bases outside gene matches: 12. This CDR3 is 15 amino acids long. CDR3 sequence: CASSRQGARMEGYTF. CDR3 in DNA: TGCGCCAGCAGCCGCCAGGGGGCACGAATGGAGGGCTACACCTTC.

The sample holds many counts of this clonotype. The V and J genes are TRBV7-3 and TRBJ2-1; D remains ambiguous. CDR3 length equals 12 residues. V was shortened by 2 bases and J by 9 bases, with 8 bases between the two germline ends. Per the germline V gene, CDR1 is SGHTA and CDR2 is FQGTGA. This CDR3 reads CASSLDSGEQFF. For the CDR3, the DNA is TGTGCCAGCAGCTTAGATTCGGGTGAGCAGTTCTTC.

A note on this clonotype: One end of the junction varies from germline; a read error may be responsible. For the CDR3, the DNA is TGTGCCAGTAGCTCCGCCCGGACTAGTGGCTGGGGCAATGAGCAGTTCTTC. This translates into CASSSARTSGWGNEQFF. The chain carries TRBV5-8 and TRBJ2-1, with 7 bases lining up with TRBD2. Per germline, CDR1 SGHTS and CDR2 YDEGEE. The CDR3 is made up of 17 amino acids.